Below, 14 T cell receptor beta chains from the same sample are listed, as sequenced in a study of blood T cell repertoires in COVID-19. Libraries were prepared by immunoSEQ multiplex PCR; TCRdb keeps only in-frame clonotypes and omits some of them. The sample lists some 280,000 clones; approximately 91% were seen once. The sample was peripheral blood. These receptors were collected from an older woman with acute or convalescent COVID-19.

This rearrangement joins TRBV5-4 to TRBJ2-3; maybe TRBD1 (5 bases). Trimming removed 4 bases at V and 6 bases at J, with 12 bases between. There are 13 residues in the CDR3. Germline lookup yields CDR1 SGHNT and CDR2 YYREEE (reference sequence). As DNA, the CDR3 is TGTGCCAGCAGCCCCACCCCAGGGGATACGCAGTATTTT. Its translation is CASSPTPGDTQYF.

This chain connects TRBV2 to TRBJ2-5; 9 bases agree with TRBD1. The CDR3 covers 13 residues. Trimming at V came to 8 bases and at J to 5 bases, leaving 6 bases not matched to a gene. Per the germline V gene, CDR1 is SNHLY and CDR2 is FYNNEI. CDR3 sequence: CASRTGEQETQYF. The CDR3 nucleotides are TGTGCCAGCCGGACAGGGGAACAGGAGACCCAGTACTTC.

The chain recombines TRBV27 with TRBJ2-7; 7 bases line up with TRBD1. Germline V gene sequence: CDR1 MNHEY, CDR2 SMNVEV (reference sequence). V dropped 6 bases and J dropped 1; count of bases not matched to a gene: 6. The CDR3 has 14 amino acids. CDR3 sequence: CASRQGTLSYEQYF. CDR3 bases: TGTGCCAGCAGACAGGGGACACTATCCTACGAGCAGTACTTC.

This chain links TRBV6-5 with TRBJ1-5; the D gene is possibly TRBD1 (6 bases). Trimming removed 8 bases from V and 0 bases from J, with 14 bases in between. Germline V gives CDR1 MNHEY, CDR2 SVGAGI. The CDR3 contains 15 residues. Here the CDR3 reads CASWRQVNSNQPQHF. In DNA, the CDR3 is TGTGCCAGCTGGCGACAGGTAAATAGCAATCAGCCCCAGCATTTT.

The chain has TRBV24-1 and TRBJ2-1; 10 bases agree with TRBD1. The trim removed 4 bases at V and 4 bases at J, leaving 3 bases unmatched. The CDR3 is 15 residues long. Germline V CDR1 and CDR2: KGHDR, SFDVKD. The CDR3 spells CATSEWTGGYNEQFF. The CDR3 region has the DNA TGTGCCACCAGTGAGTGGACAGGGGGGTACAATGAGCAGTTCTTC.

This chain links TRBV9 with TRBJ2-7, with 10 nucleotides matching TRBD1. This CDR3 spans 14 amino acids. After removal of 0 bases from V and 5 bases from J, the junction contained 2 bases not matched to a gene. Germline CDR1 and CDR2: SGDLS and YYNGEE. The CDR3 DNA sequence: TGTGCCAGCAGCGTAGGGGACAGGGGCCACGAGCAGTACTTC. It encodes CASSVGDRGHEQYF.

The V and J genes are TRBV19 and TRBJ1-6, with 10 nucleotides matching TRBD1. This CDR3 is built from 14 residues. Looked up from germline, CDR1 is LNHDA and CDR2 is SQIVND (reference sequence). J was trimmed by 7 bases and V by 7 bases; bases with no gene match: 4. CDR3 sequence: CASNRDRGNSPLHF. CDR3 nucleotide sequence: TGTGCCAGTAACCGGGACAGGGGAAATTCACCCCTCCACTTT.

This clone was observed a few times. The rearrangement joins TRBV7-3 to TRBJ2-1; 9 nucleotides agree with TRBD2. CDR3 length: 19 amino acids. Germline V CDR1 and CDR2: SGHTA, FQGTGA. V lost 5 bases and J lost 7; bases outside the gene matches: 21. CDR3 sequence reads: CASSPYGGGGLAGRNEQFF. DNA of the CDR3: TGTGCCAGCAGCCCTTATGGGGGCGGTGGGCTAGCGGGGCGGAATGAGCAGTTCTTC.

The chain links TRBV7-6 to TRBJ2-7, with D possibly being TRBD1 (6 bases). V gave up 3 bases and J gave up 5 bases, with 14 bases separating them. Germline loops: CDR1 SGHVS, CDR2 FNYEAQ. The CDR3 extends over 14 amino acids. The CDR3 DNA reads TGTGCCAGCAGCTTGGGGGCAGGGGTCGACGAGCAGTACTTC. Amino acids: CASSLGAGVDEQYF.

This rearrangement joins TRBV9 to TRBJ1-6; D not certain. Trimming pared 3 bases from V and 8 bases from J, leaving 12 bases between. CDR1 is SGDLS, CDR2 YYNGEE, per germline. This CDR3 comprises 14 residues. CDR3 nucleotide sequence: TGTGCCAGCAGCGCCTTAGCCGGGGATTCACCCCTCCACTTT. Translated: CASSALAGDSPLHF.

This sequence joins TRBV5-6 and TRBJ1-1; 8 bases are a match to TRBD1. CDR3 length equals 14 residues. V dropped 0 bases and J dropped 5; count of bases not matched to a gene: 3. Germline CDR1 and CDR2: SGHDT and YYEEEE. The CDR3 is CASSLAGQGTEAFF. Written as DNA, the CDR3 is TGTGCCAGCAGCTTGGCTGGACAGGGAACTGAAGCTTTCTTT.

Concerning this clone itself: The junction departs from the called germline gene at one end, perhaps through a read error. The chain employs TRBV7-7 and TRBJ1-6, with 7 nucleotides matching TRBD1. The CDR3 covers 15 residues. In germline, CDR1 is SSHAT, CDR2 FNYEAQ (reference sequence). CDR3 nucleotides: TGTGCTAGCAGTCAACCGGGACAGTTAAATTCACCCCTCCACTTT. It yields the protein CASSQPGQLNSPLHF. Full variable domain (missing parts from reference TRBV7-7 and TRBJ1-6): GAGVSQSPRYKVTKRGQDVTLRCDPISSHATLYWYQQALGQGPEFLTYFNYEAQPDKSGLPSDRFSAERPEGSISTLTIQRTEQRDSAMYRCASSQPGQLNSPLHFGNGTRLTVT.

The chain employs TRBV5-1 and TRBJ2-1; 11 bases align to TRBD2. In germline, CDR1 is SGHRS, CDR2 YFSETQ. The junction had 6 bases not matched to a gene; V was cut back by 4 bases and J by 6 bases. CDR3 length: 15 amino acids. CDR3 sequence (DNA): TGCGCCAGCAGCGTAATAGCGGGGGGGGGCAATGAGCAGTTCTTC. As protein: CASSVIAGGGNEQFF.

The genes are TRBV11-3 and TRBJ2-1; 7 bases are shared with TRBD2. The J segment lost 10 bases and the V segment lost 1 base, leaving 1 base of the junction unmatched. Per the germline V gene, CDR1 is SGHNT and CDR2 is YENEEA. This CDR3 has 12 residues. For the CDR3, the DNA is TGTGCCAGCAGCTTAGGGACTAGGGAGCAGTTCTTC. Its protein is CASSLGTREQFF.